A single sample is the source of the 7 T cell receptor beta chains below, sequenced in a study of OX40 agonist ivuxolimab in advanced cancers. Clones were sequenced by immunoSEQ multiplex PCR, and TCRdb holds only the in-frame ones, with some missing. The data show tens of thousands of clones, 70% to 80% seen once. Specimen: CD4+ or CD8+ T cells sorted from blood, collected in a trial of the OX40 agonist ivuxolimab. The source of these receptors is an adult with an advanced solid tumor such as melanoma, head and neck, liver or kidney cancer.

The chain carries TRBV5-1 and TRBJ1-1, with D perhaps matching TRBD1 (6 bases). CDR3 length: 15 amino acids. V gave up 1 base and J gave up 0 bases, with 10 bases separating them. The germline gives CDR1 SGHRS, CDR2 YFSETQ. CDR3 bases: TGCGCCAGCAGCTTGCAGGGGTCCATGAACACTGAAGCTTTCTTT. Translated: CASSLQGSMNTEAFF.

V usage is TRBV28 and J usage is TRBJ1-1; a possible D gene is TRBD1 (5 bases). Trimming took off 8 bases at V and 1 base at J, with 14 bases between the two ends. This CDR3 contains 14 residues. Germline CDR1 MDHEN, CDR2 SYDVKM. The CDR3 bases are TGTGCCAGCCTCAATTGGGGGACGAACACTGAAGCTTTCTTT. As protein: CASLNWGTNTEAFF.

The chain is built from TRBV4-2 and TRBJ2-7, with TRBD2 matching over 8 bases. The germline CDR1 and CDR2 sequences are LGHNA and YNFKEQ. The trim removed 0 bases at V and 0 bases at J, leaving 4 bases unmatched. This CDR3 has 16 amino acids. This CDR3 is CASSQESSGYSYEQYF. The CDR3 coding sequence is TGTGCCAGCAGCCAAGAGTCTAGCGGGTACTCCTACGAGCAGTACTTC.

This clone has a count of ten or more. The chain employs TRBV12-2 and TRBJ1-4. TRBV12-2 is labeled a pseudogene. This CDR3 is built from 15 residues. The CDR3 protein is CASRLVLGGREKLFF. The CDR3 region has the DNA TGTGCAAGTCGCTTAGTACTCGGGGGAAGGGAAAAACTGTTTTTT.

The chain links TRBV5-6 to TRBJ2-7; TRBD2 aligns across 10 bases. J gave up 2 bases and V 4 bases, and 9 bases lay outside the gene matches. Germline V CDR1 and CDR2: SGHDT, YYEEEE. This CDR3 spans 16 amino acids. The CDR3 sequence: CASSRYWTSGPYEQYF. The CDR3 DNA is TGTGCCAGCAGCCGCTATTGGACTAGCGGACCCTACGAGCAGTACTTC.

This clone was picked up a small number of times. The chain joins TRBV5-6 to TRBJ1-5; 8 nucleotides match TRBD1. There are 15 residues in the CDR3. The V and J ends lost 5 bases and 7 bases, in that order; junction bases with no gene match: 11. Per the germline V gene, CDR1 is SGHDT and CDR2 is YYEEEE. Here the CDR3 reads CASRQVTGGRQPQHF. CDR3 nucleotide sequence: TGTGCCAGCAGGCAGGTAACAGGGGGGCGGCAGCCCCAGCATTTT.

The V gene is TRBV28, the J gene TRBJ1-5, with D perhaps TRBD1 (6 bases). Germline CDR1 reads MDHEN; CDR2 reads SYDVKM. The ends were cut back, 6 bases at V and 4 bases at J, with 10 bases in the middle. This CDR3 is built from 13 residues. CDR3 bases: TGTGCCAGCAGAGGGACATTAAATCAGCCCCAGCATTTT. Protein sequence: CASRGTLNQPQHF.